The sequence of this TCR beta chain was determined in a study of post-analysis software for immune sequencing data. Study summary: Both relapsing-remitting and secondary progressive multiple sclerosis featured among the disease courses, as did progressive-relapsing multiple sclerosis.

This clonotype was recorded only once. The antigen remains undetermined. Included in the TCR beta cDNA libraries were unique molecular identifiers. Once about 0.95 to 10 million T cells were used, about 490,000 cDNA molecules resulted. TCRdb called the PCR reads again in MiXCR, with one record for every CDR3 protein. Of hundreds of thousands of distinct CDR3 sequences listed, around 60% were seen once; the top ten hold over 9%. Per germline, CDR1 ENHRY and CDR2 SYGVKD. V gave up 4 bases and J gave up 10 bases, with 14 bases separating them. The CDR3 spans 13 residues. Study results and limitations: Normalized Chao1 diversity was significantly reduced in patients versus controls. A few TRBV segments occurring more often in patients than controls included TRBV5-6, TRBV5-1 and TRBV20-1. Those samples that were prepared in the same batch co-clustered strongly by F measure.

Sequencing input: blood. The chain combines TRBV10-3 with TRBJ2-1; D ambiguous. This sequence originates from a girl aged 2 to 9 with multiple sclerosis. This CDR3 reads CAISGVASSEQFF. Written as DNA, the CDR3 is TGTGCCATCAGTGGGGTCGCCAGCAGCGAGCAGTTCTTC.